This entry describes one T cell receptor (beta chain). Its cognate antigen has yet to be identified. Qualities for individual bases were not recorded, and no much larger clone is one base off. The treatment or condition label on this specimen signifies: about 20 received Ad26.COV2.S at low or high dose, single or two shots; five or six received placebo; per-sample allocation not given. For vaccine and placebo recipients, the sequenced repertoires came from samples collected on day 63 after the first injection. Between 29 July and 7 August 2020, Cohort 1b enrolled 20 to 30 adults aged 18-55 years at one site in Boston, USA. As a vaccine, Ad26.COV2.S was a replication-incompetent adenovirus type 26 vector that expressed a prefusion-stabilized SARS-CoV-2 spike protein derived from the original Wuhan strain. The germline V end is reduced by 1 base and the J end by 2 bases; junction bases left unmatched: 11. The germline V gene encodes CDR1 SGHNT and CDR2 YENEEA. The CDR3 runs 18 residues from the cysteine to the phenylalanine. Only the CDR3 part of the read is kept: 54 bases, read in frame from the first base.

This entry is derived from a study of Ad26.COV2.S vaccination and SARS-CoV-2 variants (dated by TCRdb to about 2021). For context, the study as a whole: Donors in the vaccine arm were drawn from COV1001, a phase I-IIa trial of Ad26.COV2.S in healthy adults that was multicentre, randomized, double-blind and placebo-controlled. Participants in the trial were split at random into five groups of five each, receiving low-dose or high-dose Ad26.COV2.S once or twice, or else placebo on both occasions. The TCR-sequenced set comprised around 30 samples: some 20 Ad26.COV2.S vaccine recipients, 5 placebo recipients and 8 SARS-CoV-2 convalescent individuals. Ad26.COV2.S was administered intramuscularly at a dose of 5x10^10 or 1x10^11 viral particles, either as one shot or as two shots given 56 days apart. Sequencing of the TCRbeta repertoire served to evaluate the specificity and breadth of SARS-CoV-2-reactive T cell receptors following Ad26.COV2.S vaccination. Investigators did not know the trial group allocation while performing experiments and assessing outcomes.

What the work shows at the level of the full study, not this receptor alone: After vaccination, substantial breadth of spike-specific CD8+ and CD4+ T cell responses was reported. Vaccine and placebo recipients had comparable non-spike TCR breadth, which fits with the vaccine containing only spike. Ad26.COV2.S recipients had higher spike-specific TCR breadth than placebo recipients (P = 0.0014). The authors noted that the TCR breadth and depth analyses may have underestimated total T cell responses. Comparing responses between vaccine doses or regimens was not something the study was powered to do.

The immunoSEQ Assay was used to sequence TCRbeta CDR3 regions. After extraction, genomic DNA underwent amplification by bias-controlled multiplex PCR, followed by high-throughput sequencing. In the source study's methods: To quantify the absolute abundance of every unique TCRbeta CDR3 region, sequences were collapsed and filtered. T cell fraction was estimated by normalizing TCRbeta template counts to usable DNA, with usable DNA measured through amplification of reference genes found in all nucleated cells. Repertoire TCRs were annotated as SARS-CoV-2-specific when V gene, CDR3 amino acid sequence and J gene were exactly matched to a known reactive TCR set. The reference SARS-CoV-2 TCR set came from MIRA and was filtered for enrichment in COVID-19-positive ImmuneCODE repertoires, removing public or cross-reactive TCRs. Using the MIRA antigens, annotated TCRs were further analysed by specific ORF or by position within an ORF. Breadth was defined as annotated unique rearrangements over total unique productive rearrangements; depth was the summed frequency of those rearrangements. Two-sided Wilcoxon rank-sum tests were applied when comparing TCR breadth between groups. This is the immuneACCESS table as TCRdb keeps it, with only in-frame sequences that have V and J called. A part of the clones is gone; compared with another copy, unresolved V genes explain less than half, and the rest is unexplained. Clone size and the V and J calls come from that table; the DNA yielded D and trimming. The sample table contains approximately 300,000 clones; only one count was recorded for 86% of them. The biggest ten clones account for around 1.9% of the sample.

The sample consisted of peripheral blood, taken in a trial of Ad26.COV2.S vaccine versus placebo. The chain links TRBV11-3 with TRBJ2-5; the central 9 bases match TRBD2. The receptor's source is a person between 18 and 65 years old who received the Ad26.COV2.S COVID-19 vaccine or a placebo. The CDR3 has the sequence CASSLGGSGGRLQETQYF. The DNA is TGTGCCAGCAGCTTAGGGGGTAGCGGGGGCCGCCTTCAAGAGACCCAGTACTTC.